The entry below describes one T cell receptor beta chain. The record originates from a study of control samples from healthy donors and cancer patients. The CDR3 totals 14 residues. Germline loops: CDR1 SGHTA, CDR2 FQGNSA. V was clipped by 6 bases and J by 2 bases, with 13 bases between them. Generated by immunoSEQ multiplex PCR, the TCRdb table keeps only in-frame clones and is missing some. The data show more than 75,000 clones, with over 85% seen just once and about 2% held by the top ten. The sample taken for sequencing was PBMCs. The chain has TRBV7-2 and TRBJ1-2, with D tentatively TRBD1 (5 bases). The source is a woman aged 60-75 years with head and neck cancer. The DNA for the CDR3 is TGTGCCAGCAGTTTCCTTCAGGGAAACTATGGCTACACCTTC. Translation gives CASSFLQGNYGYTF.